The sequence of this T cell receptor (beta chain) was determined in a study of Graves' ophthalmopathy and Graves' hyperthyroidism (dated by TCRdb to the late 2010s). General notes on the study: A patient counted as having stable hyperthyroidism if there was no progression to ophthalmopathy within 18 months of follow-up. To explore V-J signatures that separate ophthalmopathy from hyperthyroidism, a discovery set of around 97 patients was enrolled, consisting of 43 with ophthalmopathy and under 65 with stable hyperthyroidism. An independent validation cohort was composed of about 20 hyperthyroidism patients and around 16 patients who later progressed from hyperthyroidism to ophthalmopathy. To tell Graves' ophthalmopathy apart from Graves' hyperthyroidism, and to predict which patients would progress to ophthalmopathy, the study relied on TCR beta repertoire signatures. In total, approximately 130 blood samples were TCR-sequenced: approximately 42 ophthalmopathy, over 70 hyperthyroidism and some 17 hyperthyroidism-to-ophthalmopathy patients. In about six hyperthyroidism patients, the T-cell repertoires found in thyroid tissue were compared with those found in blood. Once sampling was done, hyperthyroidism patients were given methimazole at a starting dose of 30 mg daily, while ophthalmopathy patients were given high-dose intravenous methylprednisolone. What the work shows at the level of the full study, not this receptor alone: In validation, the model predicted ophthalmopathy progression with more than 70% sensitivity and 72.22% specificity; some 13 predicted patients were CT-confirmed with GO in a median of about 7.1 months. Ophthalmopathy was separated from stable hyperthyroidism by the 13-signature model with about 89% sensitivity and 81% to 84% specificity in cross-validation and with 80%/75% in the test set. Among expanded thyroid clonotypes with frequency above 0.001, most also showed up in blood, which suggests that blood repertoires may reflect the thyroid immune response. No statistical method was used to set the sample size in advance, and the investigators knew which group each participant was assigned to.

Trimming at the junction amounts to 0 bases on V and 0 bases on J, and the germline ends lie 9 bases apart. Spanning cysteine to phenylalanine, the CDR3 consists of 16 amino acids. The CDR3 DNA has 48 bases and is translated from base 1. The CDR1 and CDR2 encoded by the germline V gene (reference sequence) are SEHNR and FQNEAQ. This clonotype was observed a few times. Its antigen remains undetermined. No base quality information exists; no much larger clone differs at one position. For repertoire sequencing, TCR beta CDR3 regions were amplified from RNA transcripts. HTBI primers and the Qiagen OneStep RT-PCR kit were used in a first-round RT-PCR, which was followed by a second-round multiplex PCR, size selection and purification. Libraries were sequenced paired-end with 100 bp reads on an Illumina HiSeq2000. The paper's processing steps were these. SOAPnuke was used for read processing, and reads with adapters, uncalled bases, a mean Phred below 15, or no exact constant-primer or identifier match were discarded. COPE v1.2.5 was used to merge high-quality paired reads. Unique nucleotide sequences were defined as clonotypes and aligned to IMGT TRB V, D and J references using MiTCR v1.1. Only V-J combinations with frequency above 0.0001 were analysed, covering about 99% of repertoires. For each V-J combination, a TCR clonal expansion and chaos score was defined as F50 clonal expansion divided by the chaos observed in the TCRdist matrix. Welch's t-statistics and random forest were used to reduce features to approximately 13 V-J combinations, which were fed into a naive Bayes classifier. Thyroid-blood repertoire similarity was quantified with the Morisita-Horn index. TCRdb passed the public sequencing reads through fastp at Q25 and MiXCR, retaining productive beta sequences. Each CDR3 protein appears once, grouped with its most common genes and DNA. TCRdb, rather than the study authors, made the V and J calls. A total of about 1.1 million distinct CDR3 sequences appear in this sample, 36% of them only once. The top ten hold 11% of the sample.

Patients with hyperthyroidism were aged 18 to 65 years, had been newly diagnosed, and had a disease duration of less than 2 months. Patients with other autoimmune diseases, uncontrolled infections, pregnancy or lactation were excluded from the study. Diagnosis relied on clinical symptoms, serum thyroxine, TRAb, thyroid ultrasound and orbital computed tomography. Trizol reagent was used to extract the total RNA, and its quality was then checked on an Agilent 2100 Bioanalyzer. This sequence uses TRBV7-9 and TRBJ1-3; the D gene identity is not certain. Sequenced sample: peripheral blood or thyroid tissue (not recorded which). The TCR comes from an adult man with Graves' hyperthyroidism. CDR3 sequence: CASSLARQNSGNTIYF. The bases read TGTGCCAGCAGCTTAGCGCGGCAGAACTCTGGAAACACCATATATTTT.